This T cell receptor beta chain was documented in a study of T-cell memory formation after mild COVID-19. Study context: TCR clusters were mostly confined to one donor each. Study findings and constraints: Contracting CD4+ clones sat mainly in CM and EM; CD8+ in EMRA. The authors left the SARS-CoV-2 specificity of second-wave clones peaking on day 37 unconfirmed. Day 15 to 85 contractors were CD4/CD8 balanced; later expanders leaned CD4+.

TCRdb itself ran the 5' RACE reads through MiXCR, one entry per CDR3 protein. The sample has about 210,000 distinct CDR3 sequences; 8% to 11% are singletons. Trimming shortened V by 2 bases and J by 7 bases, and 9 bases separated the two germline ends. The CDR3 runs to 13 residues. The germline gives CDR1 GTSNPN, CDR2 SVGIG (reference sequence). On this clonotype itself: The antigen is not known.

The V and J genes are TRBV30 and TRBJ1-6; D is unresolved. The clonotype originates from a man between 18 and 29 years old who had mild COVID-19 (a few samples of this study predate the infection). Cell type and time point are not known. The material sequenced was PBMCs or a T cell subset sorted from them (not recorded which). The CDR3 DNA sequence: TGTGCCTGGAGTACATTACAAAATTCACCCCTCCACTTT. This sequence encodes CAWSTLQNSPLHF.